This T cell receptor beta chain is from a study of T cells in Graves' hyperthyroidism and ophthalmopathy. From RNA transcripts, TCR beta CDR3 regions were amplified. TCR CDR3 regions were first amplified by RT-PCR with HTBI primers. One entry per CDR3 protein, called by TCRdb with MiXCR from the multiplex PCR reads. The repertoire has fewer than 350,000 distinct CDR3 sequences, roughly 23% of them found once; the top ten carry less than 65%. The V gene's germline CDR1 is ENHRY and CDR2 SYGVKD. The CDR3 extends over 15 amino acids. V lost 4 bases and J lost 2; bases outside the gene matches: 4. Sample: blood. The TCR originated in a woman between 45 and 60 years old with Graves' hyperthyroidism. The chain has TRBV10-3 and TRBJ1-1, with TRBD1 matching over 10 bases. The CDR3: CAISGQGAGNTEAFF. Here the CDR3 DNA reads TGTGCCATCAGTGGACAGGGGGCTGGAAACACTGAAGCTTTCTTT.